Following are 5 T cell receptor beta chains from one sample sequenced in a study of CD8 T cells in ankylosing spondylitis (dated by TCRdb to about 2017). The library was prepared using 5' RACE. Instrument used: Illumina HiSeq 2500. In TCRdb, the public reads were trimmed at Q25 with fastp and aligned with MiXCR, with productive beta chains retained. A single entry per CDR3 protein holds the most common genes and DNA from its merged rows. This sample comprises 250,000 to 350,000 distinct CDR3 sequences, less than 25% of them detected only once. The ten largest clones represent roughly 3.4% of the sample. Material for sequencing was blood, either unsorted or a sorted T cell fraction (not recorded which). The receptor set was obtained from a female donor with ankylosing spondylitis or in good health (not recorded which).

At least ten counts were recorded for this clonotype. The chain is built from TRBV29-1 and TRBJ1-4, with a possible D match to TRBD1 (5 bases). V was shortened by 4 bases and J by 7 bases, with 13 bases between the two germline ends. This CDR3 contains 13 residues. Germline V gene lookup returns CDR1 SQVTM and CDR2 ANQGSEA. The CDR3 coding sequence is TGCAGCGTTGCTGACTCAGGGCGTGAAAAACTGTTTTTT. Its translation is CSVADSGREKLFF.

A remark on this clonotype: An end of the junction differs from the germline gene, which may be a read error. V gene TRBV7-9 combines with J gene TRBJ2-1; 7 positions agree with TRBD2. The CDR3 has 14 residues. Germline V gives CDR1 SEHNR, CDR2 FQNEAQ (reference sequence). CDR3 sequence reads: CAISPGLAANEQFF. The CDR3 coding sequence is TGTGCCATCAGCCCGGGGCTAGCGGCAAATGAGCAGTTCTTC.

This clonotype was seen at least ten times. The CDR3 spells CASSYSPPNGIYNEQFF. The CDR3 nucleotides are TGTGCCAGCAGTTACTCGCCGCCAAACGGGATTTACAATGAGCAGTTCTTC. J is TRBJ2-1 and V is TRBV6-5; perhaps TRBD2 as D (5 bases). CDR1 is MNHEY, CDR2 SVGAGI, per germline. The CDR3 runs 17 residues. V shed 0 bases and J shed 4 bases, with 16 bases lying between them.

The chain recombines TRBV11-2 with TRBJ2-1, with D maybe TRBD2 (6 bases). Germline CDR1 and CDR2: SGHAT and FQNNGV. V was shortened by 5 bases and J by 6 bases, with 20 bases between the two germline ends. The CDR3 loop spans 16 amino acids. The CDR3 sequence is CASSLVGGLASNEQFF. DNA for the CDR3: TGTGCCAGCAGCCTCGTTGGTGGGCTAGCGAGCAATGAGCAGTTCTTC.

This clonotype came up once. The CDR3 DNA reads as TGTGCCAGTGCGGACAGGGGGAACACTGAAGCTTTCTTT. Amino acid sequence: CASADRGNTEAFF. The chain employs TRBV19 and TRBJ1-1, with 9 nucleotides matching TRBD1. V was clipped by 8 bases and J by 1 base; unmatched bases: 2. Germline V gene sequence: CDR1 LNHDA, CDR2 SQIVND (reference sequence). This CDR3 comprises 13 residues.